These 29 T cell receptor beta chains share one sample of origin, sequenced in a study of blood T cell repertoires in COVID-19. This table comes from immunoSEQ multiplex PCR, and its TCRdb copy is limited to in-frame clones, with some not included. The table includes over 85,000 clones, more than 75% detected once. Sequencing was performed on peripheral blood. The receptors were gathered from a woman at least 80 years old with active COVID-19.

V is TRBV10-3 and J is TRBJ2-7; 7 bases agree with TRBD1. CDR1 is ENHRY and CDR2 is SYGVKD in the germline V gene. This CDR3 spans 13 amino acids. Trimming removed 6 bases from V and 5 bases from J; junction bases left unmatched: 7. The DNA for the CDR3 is TGTGCCATCAGCGCCGACAGGGACAACGAGCAGTACTTC. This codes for CAISADRDNEQYF.

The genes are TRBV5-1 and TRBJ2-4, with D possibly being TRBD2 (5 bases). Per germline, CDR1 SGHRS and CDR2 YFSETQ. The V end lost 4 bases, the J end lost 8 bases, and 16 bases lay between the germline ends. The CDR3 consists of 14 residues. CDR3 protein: CASSPVAGVDIQYF. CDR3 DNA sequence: TGCGCCAGCAGCCCAGTTGCCGGGGTCGACATTCAGTACTTC.

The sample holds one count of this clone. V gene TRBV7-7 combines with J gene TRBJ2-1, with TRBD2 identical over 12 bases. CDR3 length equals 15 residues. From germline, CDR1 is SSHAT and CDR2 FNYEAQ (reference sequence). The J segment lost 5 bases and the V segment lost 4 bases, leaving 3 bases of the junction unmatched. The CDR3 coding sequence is TGTGCCAGCAGCTCCCTAGCGGGAGGGAACAATGAGCAGTTCTTC. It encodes CASSSLAGGNNEQFF.

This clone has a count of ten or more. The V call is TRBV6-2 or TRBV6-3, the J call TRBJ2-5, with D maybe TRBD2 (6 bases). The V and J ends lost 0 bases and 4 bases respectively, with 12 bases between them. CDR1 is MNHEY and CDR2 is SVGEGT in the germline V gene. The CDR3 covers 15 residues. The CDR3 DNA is TGTGCCAGCAGTTACTCTACGGGAGTTGGAGAGACCCAGTACTTC. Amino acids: CASSYSTGVGETQYF.

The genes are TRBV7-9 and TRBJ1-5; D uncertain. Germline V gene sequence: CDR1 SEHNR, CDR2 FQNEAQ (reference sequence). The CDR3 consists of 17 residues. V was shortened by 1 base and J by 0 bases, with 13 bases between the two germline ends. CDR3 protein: CASSLGGPPFSNQPQHF. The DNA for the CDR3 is TGTGCCAGCAGCTTAGGAGGGCCACCTTTTAGCAATCAGCCCCAGCATTTT. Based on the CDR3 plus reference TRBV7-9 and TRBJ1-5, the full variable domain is DTGVSQNPRHKITKRGQNVTFRCDPISEHNRLYWYRQTLGQGPEFLTYFQNEAQLEKSRLLSDRFSAERPKGSFSTLEIQRTEQGDSAMYLCASSLGGPPFSNQPQHFGDGTRLSIL.

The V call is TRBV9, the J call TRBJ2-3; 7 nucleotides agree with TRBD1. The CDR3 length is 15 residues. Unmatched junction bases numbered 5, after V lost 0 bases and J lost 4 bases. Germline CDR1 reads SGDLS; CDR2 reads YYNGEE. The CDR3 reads CASSVAEGAADTQYF. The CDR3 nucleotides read TGTGCCAGCAGCGTAGCTGAGGGGGCCGCAGATACGCAGTATTTT.

CDR3 sequence: CASSWRRTGGYNEQFF. CDR3 bases: TGTGCCAGCAGCTGGCGGCGGACAGGGGGCTACAATGAGCAGTTCTTC. The chain links TRBV7-2 to TRBJ2-1; 10 bases agree with TRBD1. V shed 4 bases and J 3 bases; nucleotides not matched to a gene: 6. CDR1 is SGHTA and CDR2 is FQGNSA in the germline V gene. The length of the CDR3 is 16 residues.

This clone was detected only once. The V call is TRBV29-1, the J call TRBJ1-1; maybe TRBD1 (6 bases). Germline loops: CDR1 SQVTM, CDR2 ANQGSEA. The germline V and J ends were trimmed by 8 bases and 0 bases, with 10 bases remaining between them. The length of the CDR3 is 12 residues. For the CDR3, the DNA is TGCAGCTCCGGACAGATGAACACTGAAGCTTTCTTT. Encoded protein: CSSGQMNTEAFF.

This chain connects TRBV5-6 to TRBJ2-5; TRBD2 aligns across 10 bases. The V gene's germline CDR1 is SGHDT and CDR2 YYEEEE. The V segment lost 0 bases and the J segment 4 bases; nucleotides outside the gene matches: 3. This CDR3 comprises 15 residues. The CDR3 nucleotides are TGTGCCAGCAGCTTGGGACTAGCGGGCGGAGAGACCCAGTACTTC. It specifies CASSLGLAGGETQYF.

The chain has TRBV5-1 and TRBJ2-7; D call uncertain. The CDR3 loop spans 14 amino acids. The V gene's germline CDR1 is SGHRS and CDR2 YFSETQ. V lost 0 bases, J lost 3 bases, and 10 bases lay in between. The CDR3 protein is CASSLGVTIYEQYF. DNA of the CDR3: TGCGCCAGCAGCTTGGGGGTAACTATCTACGAGCAGTACTTC. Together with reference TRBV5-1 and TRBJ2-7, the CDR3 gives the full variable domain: KAGVTQTPRYLIKTRGQQVTLSCSPISGHRSVSWYQQTPGQGLQFLFEYFSETQRNKGNFPGRFSGRQFSNSRSEMNVSTLELGDSALYLCASSLGVTIYEQYFGPGTRLTVT.

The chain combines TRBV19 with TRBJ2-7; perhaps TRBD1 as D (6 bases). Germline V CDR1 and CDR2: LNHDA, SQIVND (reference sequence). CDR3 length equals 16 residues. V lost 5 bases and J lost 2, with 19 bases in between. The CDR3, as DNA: TGTGCCAGTAGTCCCCCCCCGGGACACAGCCCCTACGAGCAGTACTTC. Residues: CASSPPPGHSPYEQYF.

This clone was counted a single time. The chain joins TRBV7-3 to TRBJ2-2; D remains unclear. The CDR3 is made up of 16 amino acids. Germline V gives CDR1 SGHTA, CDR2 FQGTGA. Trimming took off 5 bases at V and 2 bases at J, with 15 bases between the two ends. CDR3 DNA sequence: TGTGCCAGCAGCCTGCTGGATAGCTACAACACCGGGGAGCTGTTTTTT. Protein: CASSLLDSYNTGELFF.

CDR3 in amino acids: CASSIPSGTEAFF. The CDR3 DNA reads as TGTGCCAGTAGTATCCCATCGGGCACTGAAGCTTTCTTT. This sequence joins TRBV19 and TRBJ1-1, with D unclear. CDR3 length: 13 amino acids. The V and J ends lost 3 bases and 4 bases respectively, with 9 bases between them. Germline V gene lookup returns CDR1 LNHDA and CDR2 SQIVND (reference sequence).

The CDR3 is CASSEMASGRWSYNEQFF. Written as DNA, the CDR3 is TGCGCCAGCAGTGAGATGGCTAGCGGGAGGTGGTCCTACAATGAGCAGTTCTTC. The V call is TRBV10-2, the J call TRBJ2-1; TRBD2 aligns across 11 bases. Germline V gene sequence: CDR1 WSHSY, CDR2 SAAADI. Losses at the gene ends were 2 bases for V and 1 base for J; bases not matched to a gene: 7. The CDR3 extends over 18 amino acids.

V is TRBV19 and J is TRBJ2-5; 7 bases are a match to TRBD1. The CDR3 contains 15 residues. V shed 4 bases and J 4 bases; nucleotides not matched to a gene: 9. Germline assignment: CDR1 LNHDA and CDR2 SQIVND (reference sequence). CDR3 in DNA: TGTGCCAGTAGTACGCAACAGGGGTTGGCAGAGACCCAGTACTTC. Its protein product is CASSTQQGLAETQYF. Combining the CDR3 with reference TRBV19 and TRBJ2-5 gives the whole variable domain DGGITQSPKYLFRKEGQNVTLSCEQNLNHDAMYWYRQDPGQGLRLIYYSQIVNDFQKGDIAEGYSVSREKKESFPLTVTSAQKNPTAFYLCASSTQQGLAETQYFGPGTRLLVL.

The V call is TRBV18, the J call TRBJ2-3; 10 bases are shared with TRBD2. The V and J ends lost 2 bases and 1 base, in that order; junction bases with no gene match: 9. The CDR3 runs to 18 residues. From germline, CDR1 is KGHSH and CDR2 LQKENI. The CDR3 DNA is TGTGCCAGCTCACCAGGGCTAGCGGGAGAGTGGGGCACAGATACGCAGTATTTT. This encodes CASSPGLAGEWGTDTQYF.

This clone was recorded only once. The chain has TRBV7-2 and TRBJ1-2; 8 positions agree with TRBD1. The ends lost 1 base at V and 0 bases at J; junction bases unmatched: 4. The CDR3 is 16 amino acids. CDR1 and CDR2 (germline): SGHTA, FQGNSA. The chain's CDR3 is CASSLGVQGANYGYTF. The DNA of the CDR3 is TGTGCCAGCAGCTTAGGGGTACAGGGGGCTAACTATGGCTACACCTTC.

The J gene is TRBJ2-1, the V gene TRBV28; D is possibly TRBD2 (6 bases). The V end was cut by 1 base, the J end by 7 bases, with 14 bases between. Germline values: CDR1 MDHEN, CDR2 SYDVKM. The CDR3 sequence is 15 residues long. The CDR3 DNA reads TGTGCCAGCAGTTTATCGGCGGGATTTCCGAATGAGCAGTTCTTC. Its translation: CASSLSAGFPNEQFF.

CDR3 residues: CASSSQGWDTGELFF. CDR3 nucleotides: TGTGCCAGCAGCTCCCAGGGGTGGGACACCGGGGAGCTGTTTTTT. The V gene is TRBV7-3, the J gene TRBJ2-2; TRBD1 might be the D (6 bases). The CDR3 covers 15 residues. Germline V gene sequence: CDR1 SGHTA, CDR2 FQGTGA. The ends were cut back, 4 bases at V and 3 bases at J, with 12 bases in the middle.

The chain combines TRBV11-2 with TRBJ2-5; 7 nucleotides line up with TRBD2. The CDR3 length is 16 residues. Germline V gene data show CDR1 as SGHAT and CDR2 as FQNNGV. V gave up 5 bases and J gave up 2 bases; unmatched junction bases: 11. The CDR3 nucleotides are TGTGCCAGCAGCCGAGCGGGACTCTTTTCACAAGAGACCCAGTACTTC. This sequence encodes CASSRAGLFSQETQYF.

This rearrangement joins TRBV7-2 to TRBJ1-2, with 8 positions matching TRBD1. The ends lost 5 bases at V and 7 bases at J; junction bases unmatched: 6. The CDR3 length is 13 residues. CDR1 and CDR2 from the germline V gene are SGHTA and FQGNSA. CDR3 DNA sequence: TGTGCCAGCAGCCAGGGGGCGCTTACTGGCTACACCTTC. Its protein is CASSQGALTGYTF.

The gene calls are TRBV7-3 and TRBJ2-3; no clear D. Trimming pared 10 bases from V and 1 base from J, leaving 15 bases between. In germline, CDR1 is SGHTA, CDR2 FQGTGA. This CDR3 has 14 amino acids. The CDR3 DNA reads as TGTGCCAACCAACCTCGCATAGGCACAGATACGCAGTATTTT. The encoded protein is CANQPRIGTDTQYF.

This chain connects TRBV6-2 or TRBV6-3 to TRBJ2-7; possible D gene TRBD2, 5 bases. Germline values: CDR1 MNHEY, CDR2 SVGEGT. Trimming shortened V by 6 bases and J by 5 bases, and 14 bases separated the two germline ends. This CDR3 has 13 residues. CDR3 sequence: CASSSTRGHEQYF. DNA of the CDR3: TGTGCCAGCAGCTCCACCCGGGGTCACGAGCAGTACTTC.

The CDR3 bases are TGTGCCAGCAGCTTAGGACTAGCGTGGACCTCCTACGAGCAGTACTTC. The encoded protein is CASSLGLAWTSYEQYF. The rearrangement joins TRBV7-8 to TRBJ2-7; 8 bases are a match to TRBD2. V lost 1 base, J lost 0 bases, and 5 bases stayed unmatched. Germline V gene sequence: CDR1 SGHVS, CDR2 FQNEAQ. The CDR3 is 16 amino acids.

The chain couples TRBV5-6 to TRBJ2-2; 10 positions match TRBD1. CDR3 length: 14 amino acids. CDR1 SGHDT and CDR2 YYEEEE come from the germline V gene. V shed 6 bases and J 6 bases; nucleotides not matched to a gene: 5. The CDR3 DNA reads TGTGCCAGCACCACGGGACAGGGGCCCGGGGAGCTGTTTTTT. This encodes CASTTGQGPGELFF.

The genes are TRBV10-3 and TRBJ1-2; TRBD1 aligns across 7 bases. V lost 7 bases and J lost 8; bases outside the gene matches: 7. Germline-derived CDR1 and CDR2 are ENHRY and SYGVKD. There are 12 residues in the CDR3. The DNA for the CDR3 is TGTGCCATCACCGAGGGGGCGGGCGGCTACACCTTC. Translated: CAITEGAGGYTF.

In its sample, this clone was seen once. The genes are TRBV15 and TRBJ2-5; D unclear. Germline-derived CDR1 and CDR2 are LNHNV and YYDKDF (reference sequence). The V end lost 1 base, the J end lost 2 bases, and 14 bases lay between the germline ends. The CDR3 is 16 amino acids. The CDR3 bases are TGTGCCACCAGCAGAGTAGGTAGCTATCGACAAGAGACCCAGTACTTC. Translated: CATSRVGSYRQETQYF.

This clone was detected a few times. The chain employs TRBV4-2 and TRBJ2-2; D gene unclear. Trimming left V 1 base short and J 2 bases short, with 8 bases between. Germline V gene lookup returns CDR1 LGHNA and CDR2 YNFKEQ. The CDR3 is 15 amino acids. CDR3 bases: TGTGCCAGCAGCCAAGGGCTGGTTAACACCGGGGAGCTGTTTTTT. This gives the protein CASSQGLVNTGELFF.

CDR3 bases: TGTGCCAGCAGCTTACTGGACAGCAGAAGGGAGCAGTACTTC. Translating it yields CASSLLDSRREQYF. The rearrangement uses TRBV7-2 and TRBJ2-7; D perhaps matches TRBD1 (6 bases). The CDR3 consists of 14 residues. The germline V and J ends were trimmed by 2 bases and 7 bases, with 15 bases remaining between them. Germline loops: CDR1 SGHTA, CDR2 FQGNSA. The complete variable domain, with remaining parts taken from reference TRBV7-2 and TRBJ2-7, reads GAGVSQSPSNKVTEKGKDVELRCDPISGHTALYWYRQSLGQGLEFLIYFQGNSAPDKSGLPSDRFSAERTGGSVSTLTIQRTQQEDSAVYLCASSLLDSRREQYFGPGTRLTVT.